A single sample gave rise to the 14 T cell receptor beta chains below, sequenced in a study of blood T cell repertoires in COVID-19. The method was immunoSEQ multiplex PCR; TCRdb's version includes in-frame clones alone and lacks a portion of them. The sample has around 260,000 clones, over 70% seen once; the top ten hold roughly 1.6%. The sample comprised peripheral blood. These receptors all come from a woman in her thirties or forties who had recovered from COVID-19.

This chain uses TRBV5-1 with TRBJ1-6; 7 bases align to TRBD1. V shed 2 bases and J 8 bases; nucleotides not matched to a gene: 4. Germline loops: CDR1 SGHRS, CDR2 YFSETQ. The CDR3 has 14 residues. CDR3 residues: CASSLRDSHSPLHF. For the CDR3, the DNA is TGCGCCAGCAGCTTAAGGGACAGCCATTCACCCCTCCACTTT.

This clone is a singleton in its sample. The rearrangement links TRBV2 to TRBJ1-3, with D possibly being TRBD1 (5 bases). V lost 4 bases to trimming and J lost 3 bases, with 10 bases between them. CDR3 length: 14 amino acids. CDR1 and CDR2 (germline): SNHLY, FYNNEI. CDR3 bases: TGTGCCAGCAGTGCTTGGAGGGGTGGAAACACCATATATTTT. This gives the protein CASSAWRGGNTIYF. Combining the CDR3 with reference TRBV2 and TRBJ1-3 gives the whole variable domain EPEVTQTPSHQVTQMGQEVILRCVPISNHLYFYWYRQILGQKVEFLVSFYNNEISEKSEIFDDQFSVERPDGSNFTLKIRSTKLEDSAMYFCASSAWRGGNTIYFGEGSWLTVV.

The CDR3: CASSRGTGYGYTF. For the CDR3, the DNA is TGTGCCAGCTCACGGGGGACAGGCTATGGCTACACCTTC. This rearrangement joins TRBV18 to TRBJ1-2; 8 nucleotides agree with TRBD1. J was trimmed by 4 bases and V by 4 bases; bases with no gene match: 2. This CDR3 contains 13 residues. Germline-derived CDR1 and CDR2 are KGHSH and LQKENI.

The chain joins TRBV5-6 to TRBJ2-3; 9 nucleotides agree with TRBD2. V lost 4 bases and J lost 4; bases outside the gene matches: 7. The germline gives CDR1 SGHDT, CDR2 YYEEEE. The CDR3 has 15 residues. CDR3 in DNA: TGTGCCAGCAGCCCATTAGCGGGGGTCTCAGATACGCAGTATTTT. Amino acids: CASSPLAGVSDTQYF.

In DNA, the CDR3 is TGTGCCAGCTCACCAGCGGTCGGGACAGGGGCCGCCTGGCAGTACTTC. Protein product: CASSPAVGTGAAWQYF. This chain joins TRBV18 and TRBJ2-7; TRBD1 aligns across 10 bases. The CDR3 extends over 16 amino acids. The V gene's germline CDR1 is KGHSH and CDR2 LQKENI. Trimming removed 2 bases from V and 9 bases from J; junction bases left unmatched: 13.

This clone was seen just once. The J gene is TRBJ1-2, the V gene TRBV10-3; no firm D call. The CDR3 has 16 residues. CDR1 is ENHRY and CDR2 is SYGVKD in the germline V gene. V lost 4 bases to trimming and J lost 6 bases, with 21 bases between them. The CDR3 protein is CAISALDRGDADGYTF. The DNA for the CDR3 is TGTGCCATCAGTGCCTTGGATCGTGGCGACGCGGATGGCTACACCTTC.

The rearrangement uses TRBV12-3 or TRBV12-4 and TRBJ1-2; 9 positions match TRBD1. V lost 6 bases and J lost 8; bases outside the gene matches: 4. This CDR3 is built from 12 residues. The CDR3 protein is CASSRDRDGYTF. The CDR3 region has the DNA TGTGCCAGCAGCAGGGACAGGGACGGCTACACCTTC.

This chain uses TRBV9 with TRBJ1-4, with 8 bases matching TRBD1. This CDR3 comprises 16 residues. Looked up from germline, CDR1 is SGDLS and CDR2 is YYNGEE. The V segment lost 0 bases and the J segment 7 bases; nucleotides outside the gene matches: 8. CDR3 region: CASSVGHTTGVEKLFF. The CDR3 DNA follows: TGTGCCAGCAGCGTAGGACATACGACAGGGGTTGAAAAACTGTTTTTT.

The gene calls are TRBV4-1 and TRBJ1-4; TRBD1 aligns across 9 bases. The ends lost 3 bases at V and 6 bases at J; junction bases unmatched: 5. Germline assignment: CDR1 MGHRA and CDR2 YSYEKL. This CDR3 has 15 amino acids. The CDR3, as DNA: TGCGCCAGCAGCCACCCCGGGACAGGGTATGAAAAACTGTTTTTT. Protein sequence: CASSHPGTGYEKLFF.

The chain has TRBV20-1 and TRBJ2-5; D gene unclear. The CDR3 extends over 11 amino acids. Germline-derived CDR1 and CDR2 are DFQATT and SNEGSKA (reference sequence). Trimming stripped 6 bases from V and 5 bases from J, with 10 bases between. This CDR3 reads CSALGEETQYF. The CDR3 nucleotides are TGCAGTGCCCTCGGAGAGGAGACCCAGTACTTC.

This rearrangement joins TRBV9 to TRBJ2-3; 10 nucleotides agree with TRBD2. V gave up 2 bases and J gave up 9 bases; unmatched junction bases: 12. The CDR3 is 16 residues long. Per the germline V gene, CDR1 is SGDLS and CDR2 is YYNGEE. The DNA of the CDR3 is TGTGCCAGCAGCGTTTGGACTAGCGGTATCGGTGGGACGCAGTATTTT. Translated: CASSVWTSGIGGTQYF.

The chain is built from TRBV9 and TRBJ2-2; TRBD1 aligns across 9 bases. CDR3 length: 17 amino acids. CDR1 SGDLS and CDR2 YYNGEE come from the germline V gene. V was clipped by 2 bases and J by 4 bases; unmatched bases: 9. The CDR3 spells CASSVGTGFSVTGELFF. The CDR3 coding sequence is TGTGCCAGCAGCGTCGGGACAGGGTTCTCGGTCACCGGGGAGCTGTTTTTT.

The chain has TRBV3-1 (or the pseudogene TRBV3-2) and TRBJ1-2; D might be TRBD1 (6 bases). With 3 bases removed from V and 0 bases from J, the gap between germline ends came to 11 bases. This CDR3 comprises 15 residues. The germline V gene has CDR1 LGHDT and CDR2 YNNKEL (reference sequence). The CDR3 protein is CASSHNTGTNYGYTF. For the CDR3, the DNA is TGTGCCAGCAGCCATAACACAGGGACTAACTATGGCTACACCTTC.

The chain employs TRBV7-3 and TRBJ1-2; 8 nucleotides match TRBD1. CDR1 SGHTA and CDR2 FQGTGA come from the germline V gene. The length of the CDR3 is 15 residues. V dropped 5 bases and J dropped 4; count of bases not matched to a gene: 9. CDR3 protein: CASSPAGGGGYGYTF. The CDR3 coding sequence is TGTGCCAGCAGCCCCGCAGGGGGCGGTGGCTATGGCTACACCTTC.